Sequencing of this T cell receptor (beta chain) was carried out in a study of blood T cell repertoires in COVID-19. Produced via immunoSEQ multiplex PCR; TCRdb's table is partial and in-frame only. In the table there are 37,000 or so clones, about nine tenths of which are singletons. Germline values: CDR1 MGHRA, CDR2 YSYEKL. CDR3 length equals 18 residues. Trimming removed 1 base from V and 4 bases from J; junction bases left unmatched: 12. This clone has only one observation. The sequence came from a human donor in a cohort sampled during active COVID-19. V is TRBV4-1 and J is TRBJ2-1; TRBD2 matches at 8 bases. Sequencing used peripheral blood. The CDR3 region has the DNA TGCGCCAGCAGCCAAGGTCTAGCGGGCCCGGGCCCGTACAATGAGCAGTTCTTC. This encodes CASSQGLAGPGPYNEQFF.